The 25 T cell receptor beta chains reported below all come from one sample, sequenced in a study of identifying expanded T cells in peripheral blood. Assay used: immunoSEQ multiplex PCR; TCRdb lists only in-frame clones, some missing. The top ten hold about 4.5% of the sample, which has around 66,000 clones, roughly 86% seen once. Sequencing input: blood. Receptor source: a person aged 18-70 years in good health.

V usage is TRBV5-1 and J usage is TRBJ2-1, with D unclear. The V end lost 4 bases, the J end lost 5 bases, and 16 bases lay between the germline ends. The germline V gene encodes CDR1 SGHRS and CDR2 YFSETQ. The CDR3 loop spans 15 amino acids. In DNA, the CDR3 is TGCGCCAGCAGCGTCACAGATTTCGGCGACAATGAGCAGTTCTTC. It specifies CASSVTDFGDNEQFF.

V gene TRBV21-1 combines with J gene TRBJ2-7. TRBV21-1 constitutes a pseudogene. The CDR3 length is 12 residues. The CDR3 sequence is CASSKGDYEQYF. As DNA, the CDR3 is TGTGCCAGCAGCAAAGGGGACTACGAGCAGTACTTC.

CDR3 nucleotides: TGTGCCAGCCAAGCGGGAGGGCTCTCCGGGGAGCTGTTTTTT. It codes for CASQAGGLSGELFF. This chain links TRBV2 with TRBJ2-2, with 10 bases lining up with TRBD2. This CDR3 spans 14 amino acids. Germline V gene data show CDR1 as SNHLY and CDR2 as FYNNEI. V was clipped by 8 bases and J by 6 bases; unmatched bases: 6.

The V and J genes are TRBV5-6 and TRBJ1-3; D ambiguous. The CDR3 runs to 16 residues. Germline CDR1 SGHDT, CDR2 YYEEEE. V gave up 2 bases and J gave up 0 bases, with 12 bases separating them. The DNA of the CDR3 is TGTGCCAGCAGCTTTCTCCCTTTAAACTCTGGAAACACCATATATTTT. Residues: CASSFLPLNSGNTIYF.

The chain carries TRBV27 and TRBJ1-1; 8 nucleotides match TRBD1. With 5 bases clipped from V and 6 bases from J, the junction kept 8 bases outside the gene matches. This CDR3 is built from 14 residues. Germline CDR1 MNHEY, CDR2 SMNVEV (reference sequence). Written as DNA, the CDR3 is TGTGCCAGCAGTGGGGGACAGGCTGCTCCTGAAGCTTTCTTT. This translates into CASSGGQAAPEAFF.

The chain recombines TRBV4-2 with TRBJ2-1, with unresolved D. Trimming took off 0 bases at V and 2 bases at J, with 14 bases between the two ends. CDR1 is LGHNA, CDR2 YNFKEQ, per germline. This CDR3 contains 17 residues. The chain's CDR3 is CASSQDRSLGPYNEQFF. The CDR3 DNA is TGTGCCAGCAGCCAAGATCGGAGCCTAGGGCCCTACAATGAGCAGTTCTTC.

The J gene is TRBJ2-3, the V gene TRBV6-5; D might be TRBD1 or TRBD2, each matching 5 bases. The germline CDR1 and CDR2 sequences are MNHEY and SVGAGI. Trimming stripped 5 bases from V and 2 bases from J, with 14 bases between. The CDR3 extends over 15 amino acids. CDR3 DNA sequence: TGTGCCAGCAGTATGGGGGATGGCTCCACAGATACGCAGTATTTT. Translating gives CASSMGDGSTDTQYF.

The rearrangement joins TRBV27 to TRBJ2-4; 14 bases agree with TRBD2. The germline V gene has CDR1 MNHEY and CDR2 SMNVEV (reference sequence). CDR3 size: 17 residues. V trimming: 5 bases; J trimming: 4 bases; junction bases outside the gene matches: 7. The CDR3 nucleotides are TGTGCCAGCAGTCCCCTGGGACTAGCGGGGGAGAAAAACATTCAGTACTTC. It is translated as CASSPLGLAGEKNIQYF.

V usage is TRBV7-6 and J usage is TRBJ2-6; D is undetermined. Trimming removed 6 bases at V and 0 bases at J, with 15 bases between. This CDR3 comprises 17 residues. Germline V gene sequence: CDR1 SGHVS, CDR2 FNYEAQ. CDR3 coding DNA: TGTGCCAGCAGTTTAACGGACGGAAGCTCTGGGGCCAACGTCCTGACTTTC. The encoded protein is CASSLTDGSSGANVLTF.

The chain is built from TRBV5-4 and TRBJ2-7, with TRBD2 matching over 9 bases. From germline, CDR1 is SGHNT and CDR2 YYREEE (reference sequence). This CDR3 has 15 residues. The ends lost 2 bases at V and 7 bases at J; junction bases unmatched: 10. CDR3 region: CASSFAGGARTEQYF. The CDR3 DNA reads as TGTGCCAGCAGCTTTGCGGGGGGGGCACGAACGGAGCAGTACTTC.

The gene calls are TRBV19 and TRBJ1-5; 9 nucleotides line up with TRBD1. The CDR3 sequence is 16 residues long. CDR1 is LNHDA and CDR2 is SQIVND in the germline V gene (reference sequence). Trimming took 5 bases from V and 4 from J; bases not matched to a gene: 9. The CDR3 nucleotides are TGTGCCAGTAGTTTCCGGACCGGACAGGGGAATCAGCCCCAGCATTTT. Protein: CASSFRTGQGNQPQHF.

V usage is TRBV15 and J usage is TRBJ2-7, with TRBD2 matching over 10 bases. Germline CDR1 and CDR2: LNHNV and YYDKDF (reference sequence). CDR3 size: 21 residues. Trimming cost V 0 bases and J 2 bases; bases outside gene matches: 19. The CDR3 loop reads CATSRDRGGGLAATSAYEQYF. Written as DNA, the CDR3 is TGTGCCACCAGCAGAGATAGAGGGGGAGGACTAGCGGCGACGAGTGCCTACGAGCAGTACTTC.

The rearrangement uses TRBV19 and TRBJ1-5; 7 bases map to TRBD1. The germline gives CDR1 LNHDA, CDR2 SQIVND (reference sequence). CDR3 size: 16 residues. V lost 1 base and J lost 9; bases outside the gene matches: 12. The CDR3 sequence: CASSIVQGITHPPQHF. In DNA form, the CDR3 reads TGTGCCAGTAGTATAGTACAGGGGATCACCCATCCGCCCCAGCATTTT.

Only one count was recorded for this clone. The chain carries TRBV27 and TRBJ2-7; TRBD1 matches at 12 bases. The CDR3 has 15 amino acids. Unmatched junction bases numbered 5, after V lost 6 bases and J lost 2 bases. CDR1 and CDR2 from the germline V gene are MNHEY and SMNVEV (reference sequence). The DNA for the CDR3 is TGTGCCAGCAGACCCGGGACAGGGGGCGCCTACGAGCAGTACTTC. Amino acid sequence: CASRPGTGGAYEQYF.

The chain uses TRBV4-1 and TRBJ1-1; possibly TRBD1 for D (5 bases). The CDR3 extends over 12 amino acids. In germline, CDR1 is MGHRA, CDR2 YSYEKL. V was trimmed by 7 bases and J by 0 bases, leaving 6 bases between them. The CDR3 sequence: CASTGVNTEAFF. The CDR3 nucleotides are TGCGCCAGCACGGGGGTGAACACTGAAGCTTTCTTT.

V gene TRBV27 combines with J gene TRBJ2-2; D is ambiguous. The CDR3 runs to 14 residues. Germline V lookup: CDR1 MNHEY, CDR2 SMNVEV (reference sequence). V was shortened by 3 bases and J by 3 bases, with 8 bases between the two germline ends. DNA of the CDR3: TGTGCCAGCAGTTTGAGGCAGTACACCGGGGAGCTGTTTTTT. The encoded protein is CASSLRQYTGELFF.

Here the CDR3 reads CASSRRGLEFRSTEAFF. CDR3 bases: TGTGCCAGCAGCCGGCGCGGATTGGAGTTTCGAAGCACTGAAGCTTTCTTT. The chain is built from TRBV5-4 and TRBJ1-1; D gene uncertain. From germline, CDR1 is SGHNT and CDR2 YYREEE (reference sequence). CDR3 length equals 17 residues. V dropped 4 bases and J dropped 4 bases, with 23 bases sitting between them.

A single count supports this clone. This rearrangement joins TRBV5-1 to TRBJ1-3; 8 nucleotides match TRBD1. This CDR3 is 15 amino acids long. Germline CDR1 SGHRS, CDR2 YFSETQ. The V and J ends lost 4 bases and 4 bases, in that order; junction bases with no gene match: 7. CDR3 sequence reads: CASSGGQASGNTIYF. As DNA, the CDR3 is TGCGCCAGCAGCGGGGGACAGGCGTCAGGAAACACCATATATTTT. Complete variable domain (other parts from reference TRBV5-1 and TRBJ1-3): KAGVTQTPRYLIKTRGQQVTLSCSPISGHRSVSWYQQTPGQGLQFLFEYFSETQRNKGNFPGRFSGRQFSNSRSEMNVSTLELGDSALYLCASSGGQASGNTIYFGEGSWLTVV.

V and J are TRBV7-9 and TRBJ2-1; 7 nucleotides align to TRBD1. The CDR3 spans 16 residues. V lost 3 bases to trimming and J lost 3 bases; unmatched junction nucleotides: 8. Germline V gene data show CDR1 as SEHNR and CDR2 as FQNEAQ (reference sequence). CDR3 sequence: CASSFTGQLLYNEQFF. The CDR3 DNA follows: TGTGCCAGCAGCTTCACGGGACAGCTCCTCTACAATGAGCAGTTCTTC.

This clone was picked up one time. V and J are TRBV5-1 and TRBJ2-1; perhaps TRBD1 as D (6 bases). CDR3 length equals 14 residues. Germline CDR1 reads SGHRS; CDR2 reads YFSETQ. The V gene lost 0 bases and the J gene lost 8 bases, with 12 bases spanning the gap. The CDR3 sequence is CASSLGQVVHEQFF. The CDR3 DNA sequence: TGCGCCAGCAGCTTGGGACAGGTAGTCCATGAGCAGTTCTTC.

V gene TRBV7-3 combines with J gene TRBJ2-7; 8 bases fit TRBD1. Germline V gives CDR1 SGHTA, CDR2 FQGTGA. The CDR3 extends over 13 amino acids. With V trimmed by 5 bases and J by 5 bases, 5 bases remained unmatched. The CDR3 DNA is TGTGCCAGCAGCCCGGACAGGGCCCACGAGCAGTACTTC. It yields the protein CASSPDRAHEQYF. Looking up the rest from reference TRBV7-3 and TRBJ2-7 gives the full variable domain: GAGVSQTPSNKVTEKGKYVELRCDPISGHTALYWYRQSLGQGPEFLIYFQGTGAADDSGLPNDRFFAVRPEGSVSTLKIQRTERGDSAVYLCASSPDRAHEQYFGPGTRLTVT.

The V gene is TRBV28, the J gene TRBJ1-2; D gene ambiguous. Germline loops: CDR1 MDHEN, CDR2 SYDVKM. The CDR3 consists of 15 residues. Trimming left V 6 bases short and J 4 bases short, with 18 bases between. CDR3 sequence (DNA): TGTGCCAGCAGCCCTCCGCGGAGGGTGGGCTATGGCTACACCTTC. Its translation: CASSPPRRVGYGYTF.

The rearrangement uses TRBV5-6 and TRBJ2-2; no firm D call. The CDR3 is 12 residues long. CDR1 and CDR2 (germline): SGHDT, YYEEEE. V dropped 2 bases and J dropped 3 bases, with 2 bases sitting between them. The CDR3 protein is CASSFHTGELFF. Here the CDR3 DNA reads TGTGCCAGCAGCTTCCACACCGGGGAGCTGTTTTTT. Supplemented by reference TRBV5-6 and TRBJ2-2, the full variable domain reads DAGVTQSPTHLIKTRGQQVTLRCSPKSGHDTVSWYQQALGQGPQFIFQYYEEEERQRGNFPDRFSGHQFPNYSSELNVNALLLGDSALYLCASSFHTGELFFGEGSRLTVL.

This rearrangement joins TRBV5-1 to TRBJ1-1; no clear D. The length of the CDR3 is 13 residues. Per the germline V gene, CDR1 is SGHRS and CDR2 is YFSETQ. Trimming took off 2 bases at V and 2 bases at J, with 7 bases between the two ends. The CDR3 loop reads CASSFQTNTEAFF. The CDR3, as DNA: TGCGCCAGCAGCTTTCAGACAAACACTGAAGCTTTCTTT.

The chain combines TRBV7-6 with TRBJ1-3; 9 positions agree with TRBD1. There are 19 residues in the CDR3. The junction had 10 bases not matched to a gene; V was cut back by 1 base and J by 0 bases. Germline assignment: CDR1 SGHVS and CDR2 FNYEAQ. CDR3 sequence: CASSLVLKDRGDSGNTIYF. The CDR3 DNA is TGTGCCAGCAGCTTAGTTTTAAAGGACAGGGGAGACTCTGGAAACACCATATATTTT. Based on the CDR3 plus reference TRBV7-6 and TRBJ1-3, the full variable domain is GAGVSQSPRYKVTKRGQDVALRCDPISGHVSLYWYRQALGQGPEFLTYFNYEAQQDKSGLPNDRFSAERPEGSISTLTIQRTEQRDSAMYRCASSLVLKDRGDSGNTIYFGEGSWLTVV.